The 3 T cell receptor beta chains presented below share a single source sample, sequenced in a study of early T cells in non-severe SARS-CoV-2 infection. Each CDR3 protein gets one entry after TCRdb re-called the 5' RACE reads with MiXCR. The sample carries tens of thousands of distinct CDR3 sequences, about 10% recorded once. Input material: whole blood. Receptor source: an adult who was a healthcare worker with PCR-confirmed SARS-CoV-2 infection or an uninfected control (not recorded which).

The chain employs TRBV19 and TRBJ1-4; no clear D. Germline assignment: CDR1 LNHDA and CDR2 SQIVND (reference sequence). CDR3 length: 13 amino acids. V was pared by 2 bases and J by 8 bases, with 9 bases between. The CDR3 region is CASSIKGGEKLFF. DNA for the CDR3: TGTGCCAGTAGTATAAAGGGCGGAGAAAAACTGTTTTTT.

This sequence joins TRBV5-1 and TRBJ2-1, with 8 bases fitting TRBD2. Germline values: CDR1 SGHRS, CDR2 YFSETQ. The junction had 14 bases not matched to a gene; V was cut back by 1 base and J by 8 bases. The length of the CDR3 is 17 residues. DNA for the CDR3: TGCGCCAGCAGCTTGTTCGGCGGGAGGCCTAACGTGGATGAGCAGTTCTTC. Translation: CASSLFGGRPNVDEQFF.

This chain links TRBV5-1 with TRBJ2-1; no definite D call. The CDR3 runs to 14 residues. V was shortened by 6 bases and J by 3 bases, with 13 bases between the two germline ends. CDR1 SGHRS and CDR2 YFSETQ come from the germline V gene. The CDR3 is CASTDGDFYNEQFF. In nucleotides, the CDR3 is TGCGCCAGCACGGACGGTGACTTCTACAATGAGCAGTTCTTC.